This is a list of T cell receptor beta chains from one sample in a study of T cell clones after liver transplantation. Sequenced by immunoSEQ multiplex PCR; TCRdb stores in-frame clones only, minus some. In the table there are tens of thousands of clones, under 85% of which are singletons. The specimen was CD4+ T cells from blood, collected at the 22-month timepoint. The receptors originated from a human patient who received a liver transplant. Certain T cells may be donor cells from the graft. Both conserved end residues are part of each CDR3. The D gene is left open where the match is weak. Only part of the rows carry a size: once, few, many, or a class if the clone is expanded.

abundance	d_gene	j_gene	v_gene	CDR3aa	CDR3nt
-	-	TRBJ1-5	TRBV4-1	CASSQDPLQGRQPQHF	TGCGCCAGCAGCCAAGATCCCCTTCAGGGTAGACAGCCCCAGCATTTT
-	-	TRBJ2-3	TRBV2	CASSVRDTQYF	TGTGCCAGCAGTGTGAGAGATACGCAGTATTTT
once	-	TRBJ2-1	TRBV19	CASSANRNEQFF	TGTGCCAGTAGTGCGAACAGGAATGAGCAGTTCTTC
-	TRBD1	TRBJ1-6	TRBV5-6	CASSAPGQGDIYNSPLHF	TGTGCCAGCAGCGCGCCGGGACAGGGGGACATCTATAATTCACCCCTCCACTTT
many	TRBD1	TRBJ2-1	TRBV6-6	CASIRDRVGNEQFF	TGTGCCAGCATTAGGGACAGGGTAGGGAATGAGCAGTTCTTC
-	-	TRBJ1-2	TRBV7-9	CASSWEGYGYGYTF	TGTGCCAGCAGCTGGGAGGGTTATGGCTATGGCTACACCTTC
-	-	TRBJ2-7	TRBV30	CACTGVQEQYF	TGTGCCTGCACAGGCGTCCAGGAGCAGTACTTC
-	-	TRBJ2-3	TRBV7-3	CASSLGGVGTDTQYF	TGTGCCAGCAGCTTAGGCGGGGTGGGCACAGATACGCAGTATTTT
-	-	TRBJ2-7	TRBV10-3	CAMGTGSEQYF	TGTGCCATGGGAACAGGGTCCGAGCAGTACTTC
once	-	TRBJ1-3	TRBV11-2	CASSDRASGNTIYF	TGTGCCAGCAGCGACCGGGCCTCTGGAAACACCATATATTTT
-	-	TRBJ1-1	TRBV5-1	CASSTSAAMNTEAFF	TGCGCCAGCAGCACATCGGCTGCCATGAACACTGAAGCTTTCTTT
few	TRBD1	TRBJ2-5	TRBV6-6	CASRGRGRETQYF	TGTGCCAGCAGAGGAAGGGGGCGAGAGACCCAGTACTTC
-	-	TRBJ1-2	TRBV5-5	CASSLVGTLNNGYTF	TGTGCCAGCAGCTTGGTCGGCACCTTGAACAATGGCTACACCTTC
once	-	TRBJ2-3	TRBV18	CASSRDRADTQYF	TGTGCCAGCTCCCGGGATCGGGCAGATACGCAGTATTTT
few	-	TRBJ2-7	TRBV11-2	CASSLALGRRAYEQYF	TGTGCCAGCAGCTTAGCCTTGGGCCGCCGCGCCTACGAGCAGTACTTC
-	-	TRBJ2-3	TRBV2	CASSARTSSTDTQYF	TGTGCCAGCAGTGCGAGGACGTCGAGCACAGATACGCAGTATTTT
few	TRBD1	TRBJ1-5	TRBV6-5	CASSSTGGQPQHF	TGTGCCAGCAGTTCGACAGGGGGCCAGCCCCAGCATTTT
-	TRBD1	TRBJ1-2	TRBV6-1	CASSEAQGAYGYTF	TGTGCCAGCAGTGAAGCACAGGGGGCTTATGGCTACACCTTC
-	-	TRBJ2-7	TRBV30	CAWSPGQTGYEQYF	TGTGCCTGGAGTCCGGGCCAAACGGGCTACGAGCAGTACTTC
-	TRBD1	TRBJ1-2	TRBV28	CASTTDRAPNTF	TGTGCCAGCACTACAGACAGGGCTCCCAACACCTTC
-	TRBD1	TRBJ1-4	TRBV5-5	CASSSPGTGVEKLFF	TGTGCCAGCAGCTCCCCCGGGACAGGGGTTGAAAAACTGTTTTTT
few	-	TRBJ2-7	TRBV10-3	CAISENSYEQYF	TGTGCCATCAGTGAGAACAGCTACGAGCAGTACTTC
-	-	TRBJ1-6	TRBV5-8	CASSLFGGRSPLHF	TGTGCCAGCAGCTTGTTCGGGGGACGATCACCCCTCCACTTT
few	TRBD1	TRBJ2-4	TRBV27	CASSLSGQGGNIQYF	TGTGCCAGCAGTTTATCCGGACAGGGTGGGAACATTCAGTACTTC
-	-	TRBJ2-1	TRBV2	CASGTLIGPNEQFF	TGTGCCAGCGGCACCCTAATAGGACCCAATGAGCAGTTCTTC
-	-	TRBJ2-7	TRBV9	CASSPRTGHEQYF	TGTGCCAGCAGCCCAAGAACAGGGCACGAGCAGTACTTC
-	TRBD1	TRBJ1-1	TRBV28	CASSPNLGQVNTEAFF	TGTGCCAGCAGTCCGAACCTGGGACAGGTGAACACTGAAGCTTTCTTT
-	-	TRBJ1-2	TRBV5-4	CASSLGRVDGYTF	TGTGCCAGCAGCTTGGGCAGGGTGGATGGCTACACCTTC
few	-	TRBJ1-2	TRBV29-1	CSVEKGEGYTF	TGCAGCGTTGAGAAGGGGGAAGGCTACACCTTC
-	TRBD1	TRBJ1-1	TRBV10-1	CASKVRTGQLNTEAFF	TGCGCCAGCAAGGTTAGGACAGGGCAATTGAACACTGAAGCTTTCTTT
-	-	TRBJ2-3	TRBV6-1	CASSDRAPLGADTQYF	TGTGCCAGCAGTGATAGGGCCCCCCTAGGAGCAGATACGCAGTATTTT
-	TRBD1	TRBJ2-6	TRBV2	CASGPGQGYFMGDSGANVLTF	TGTGCCAGCGGTCCGGGACAGGGTTATTTTATGGGGGACTCTGGGGCCAACGTCCTGACTTTC
-	TRBD2	TRBJ2-3	TRBV7-2	CASSTIAGTSTDTQYF	TGTGCCAGCAGCACCATAGCGGGGACTTCCACAGATACGCAGTATTTT
-	-	TRBJ2-5	TRBV5-6	CASSLVQETQYF	TGTGCCAGCAGCTTGGTCCAAGAGACCCAGTACTTC
-	-	TRBJ2-3	TRBV5-1	CASSLGQGGWDTQYF	TGCGCCAGCAGCTTGGGGCAAGGGGGATGGGATACGCAGTATTTT
-	TRBD1	TRBJ1-2	TRBV5-4	CASSPWTGGLIYGYTF	TGTGCCAGCAGCCCGTGGACAGGGGGCCTTATATATGGCTACACCTTC
-	-	TRBJ1-2	TRBV28	CASSFLGEYGYTF	TGTGCCAGCAGTTTCCTCGGGGAATATGGCTACACCTTC
-	TRBD1	TRBJ1-6	TRBV7-9	CASSLAENRGSPLHF	TGTGCCAGCAGCTTAGCGGAGAACAGGGGATCACCCCTCCACTTT
once	-	TRBJ2-2	TRBV5-6	CASSLGPRNTGELFF	TGTGCCAGCAGCTTGGGACCGAGGAACACCGGGGAGCTGTTTTTT
few	-	TRBJ1-5	TRBV10-1	CASSSSGYQPQHF	TGCGCCAGCAGTTCCTCAGGGTATCAGCCCCAGCATTTT
-	TRBD2	TRBJ2-3	TRBV7-3	CASSLGLAGGGDTQYF	TGTGCCAGCAGCCTCGGACTAGCGGGGGGTGGAGATACGCAGTATTTT
-	TRBD2	TRBJ2-1	TRBV7-3	CASSSAGGGSNEQFF	TGTGCCAGCAGCTCAGCGGGGGGCGGGAGCAATGAGCAGTTCTTC